This TCR beta chain was sequenced in a study of siplizumab effects on memory and regulatory T cells. Notes on the study in general: Naive T cells looked more diverse than memory cells, and they looked like major contributors to the alloresponse. Phenotypic classification as naive or memory proved unattainable for roughly 75-96% of proliferating CD4+ or CD8+ clones. In siplizumab cultures, the suppressive function of proliferating Tregs remained unconfirmed. Alloreactive sequences traceable to unstimulated CD4+ memory cells declined significantly under siplizumab.

As regards this clone: The antigen remains undetermined.

Produced via immunoSEQ multiplex PCR; TCRdb's table is partial and in-frame only. The repertoire consists of tens of thousands of clones, with roughly 93% occurring once and the leading ten covering approximately 7.1%. Looked up from germline, CDR1 is SGDLS and CDR2 is YYNGEE. The CDR3 contains 15 residues. Trimming cost V 2 bases and J 0 bases, with 11 bases left between them. The sequencing sample was made of CD8+ T cells sorted from blood. This chain joins TRBV9 and TRBJ1-1; no definite D call. The receptor's source is a human donor in good health. CDR3 DNA: TGTGCCAGCAGCGTTTTCGACACCATGAACACTGAAGCTTTCTTT. This codes for CASSVFDTMNTEAFF.